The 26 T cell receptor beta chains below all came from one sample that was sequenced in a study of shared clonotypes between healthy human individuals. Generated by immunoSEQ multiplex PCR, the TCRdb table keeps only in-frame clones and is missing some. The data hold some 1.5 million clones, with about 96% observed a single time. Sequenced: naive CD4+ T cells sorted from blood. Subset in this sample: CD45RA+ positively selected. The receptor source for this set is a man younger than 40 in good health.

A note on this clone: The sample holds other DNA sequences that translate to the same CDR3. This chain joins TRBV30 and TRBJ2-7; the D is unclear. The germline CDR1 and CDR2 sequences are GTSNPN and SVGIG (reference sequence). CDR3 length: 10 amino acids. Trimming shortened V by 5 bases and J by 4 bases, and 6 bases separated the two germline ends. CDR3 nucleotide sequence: TGTGCCTGGGGCCAATACGAGCAGTACTTC. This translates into CAWGQYEQYF.

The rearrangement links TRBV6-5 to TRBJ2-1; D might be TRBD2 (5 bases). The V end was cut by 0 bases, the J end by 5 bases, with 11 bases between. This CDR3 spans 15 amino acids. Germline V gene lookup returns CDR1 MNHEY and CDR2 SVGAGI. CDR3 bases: TGTGCCAGCAGTTACTCGTTACTAGTTAACAATGAGCAGTTCTTC. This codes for CASSYSLLVNNEQFF.

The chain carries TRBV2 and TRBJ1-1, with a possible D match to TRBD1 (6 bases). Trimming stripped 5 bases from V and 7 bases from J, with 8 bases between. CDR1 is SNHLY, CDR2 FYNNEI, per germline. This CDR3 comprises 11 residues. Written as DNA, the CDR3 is TGTGCCAGCAGTCACAGGGTTGAAGCTTTCTTT. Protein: CASSHRVEAFF.

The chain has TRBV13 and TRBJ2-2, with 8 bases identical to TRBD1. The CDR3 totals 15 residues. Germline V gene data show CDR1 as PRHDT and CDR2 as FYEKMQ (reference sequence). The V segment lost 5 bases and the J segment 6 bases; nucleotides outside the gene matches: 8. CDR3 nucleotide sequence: TGTGCCAGCAGCACCTACTGGACAGGGCCCGGGGAGCTGTTTTTT. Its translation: CASSTYWTGPGELFF.

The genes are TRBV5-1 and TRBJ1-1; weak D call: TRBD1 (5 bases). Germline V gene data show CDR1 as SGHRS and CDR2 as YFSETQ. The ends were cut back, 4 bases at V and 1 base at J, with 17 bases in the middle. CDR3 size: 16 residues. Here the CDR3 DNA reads TGCGCCAGCAGCCCTATAGGGGAAAGTAGGAACACTGAAGCTTTCTTT. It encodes CASSPIGESRNTEAFF.

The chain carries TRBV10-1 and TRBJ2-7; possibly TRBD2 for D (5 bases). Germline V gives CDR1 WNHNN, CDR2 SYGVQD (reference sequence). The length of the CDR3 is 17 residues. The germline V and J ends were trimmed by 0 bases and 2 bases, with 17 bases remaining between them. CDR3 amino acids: CASSESKGGVTTYEQYF. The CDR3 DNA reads TGCGCCAGCAGTGAGTCGAAAGGAGGAGTCACTACCTACGAGCAGTACTTC.

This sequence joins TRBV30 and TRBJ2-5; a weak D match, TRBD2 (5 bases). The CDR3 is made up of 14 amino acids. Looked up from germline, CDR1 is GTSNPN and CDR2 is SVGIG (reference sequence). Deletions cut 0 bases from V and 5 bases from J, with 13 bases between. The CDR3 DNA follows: TGTGCCTGGAGTGTACAGCTAGCCGTGGAGACCCAGTACTTC. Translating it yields CAWSVQLAVETQYF.

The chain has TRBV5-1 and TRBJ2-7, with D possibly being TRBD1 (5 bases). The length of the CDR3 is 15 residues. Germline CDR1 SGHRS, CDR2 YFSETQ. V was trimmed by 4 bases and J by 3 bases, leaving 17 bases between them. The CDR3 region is CASSPMMTENYEQYF. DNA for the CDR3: TGCGCCAGCAGCCCAATGATGACAGAGAACTACGAGCAGTACTTC.

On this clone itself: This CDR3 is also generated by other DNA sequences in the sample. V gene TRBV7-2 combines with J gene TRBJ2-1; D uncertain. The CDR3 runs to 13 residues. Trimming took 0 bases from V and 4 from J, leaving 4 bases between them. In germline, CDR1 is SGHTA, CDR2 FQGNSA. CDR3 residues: CASSLAPYNEQFF. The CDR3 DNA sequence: TGTGCCAGCAGCTTAGCACCTTACAATGAGCAGTTCTTC. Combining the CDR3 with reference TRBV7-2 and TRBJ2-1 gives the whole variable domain GAGVSQSPSNKVTEKGKDVELRCDPISGHTALYWYRQSLGQGLEFLIYFQGNSAPDKSGLPSDRFSAERTGGSVSTLTIQRTQQEDSAVYLCASSLAPYNEQFFGPGTRLTVL.

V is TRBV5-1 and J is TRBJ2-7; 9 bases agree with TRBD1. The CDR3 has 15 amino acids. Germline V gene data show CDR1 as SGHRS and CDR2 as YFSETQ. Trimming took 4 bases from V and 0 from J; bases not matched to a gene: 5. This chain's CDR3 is CASSLTGGSSYEQYF. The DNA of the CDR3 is TGCGCCAGCAGCCTCACAGGGGGCAGCTCCTACGAGCAGTACTTC.

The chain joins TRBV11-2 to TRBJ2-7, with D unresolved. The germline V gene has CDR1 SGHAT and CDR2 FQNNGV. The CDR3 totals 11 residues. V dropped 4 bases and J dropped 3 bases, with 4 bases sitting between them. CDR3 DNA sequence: TGTGCCAGCAGCTACTACTACGAGCAGTACTTC. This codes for CASSYYYEQYF.

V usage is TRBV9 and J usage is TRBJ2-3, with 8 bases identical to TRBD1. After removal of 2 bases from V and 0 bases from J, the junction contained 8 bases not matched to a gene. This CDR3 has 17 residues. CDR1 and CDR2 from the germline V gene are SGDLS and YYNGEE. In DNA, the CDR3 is TGTGCCAGCAGCGTCTCAGGGGGCGGATCTAGCACAGATACGCAGTATTTT. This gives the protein CASSVSGGGSSTDTQYF. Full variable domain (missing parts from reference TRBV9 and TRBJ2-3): DSGVTQTPKHLITATGQRVTLRCSPRSGDLSVYWYQQSLDQGLQFLIQYYNGEERAKGNILERFSAQQFPDLHSELNLSSLELGDSALYFCASSVSGGGSSTDTQYFGPGTRLTVL.

DNA for the CDR3: TGTGCCAGTAGTATCTACCGGACAGGGGGGTTGGAGACCCAGTACTTC. This codes for CASSIYRTGGLETQYF. The chain joins TRBV19 to TRBJ2-5; 10 bases fit TRBD1. This CDR3 spans 16 amino acids. V lost 3 bases and J lost 5; bases outside the gene matches: 9. Germline loops: CDR1 LNHDA, CDR2 SQIVND (reference sequence).

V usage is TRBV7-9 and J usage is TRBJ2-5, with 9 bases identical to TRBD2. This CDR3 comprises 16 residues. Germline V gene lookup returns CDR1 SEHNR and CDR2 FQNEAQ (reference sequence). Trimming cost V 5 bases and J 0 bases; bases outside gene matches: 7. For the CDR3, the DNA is TGTGCCAGCAGCCCTCTGACTAGCGGAAACCAAGAGACCCAGTACTTC. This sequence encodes CASSPLTSGNQETQYF.

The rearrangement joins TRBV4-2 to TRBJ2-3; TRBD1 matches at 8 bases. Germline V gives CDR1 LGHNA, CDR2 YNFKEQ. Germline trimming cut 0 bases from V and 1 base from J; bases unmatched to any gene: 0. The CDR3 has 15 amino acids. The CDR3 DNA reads TGTGCCAGCAGCCAAGAGGACAGGGGCACAGATACGCAGTATTTT. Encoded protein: CASSQEDRGTDTQYF.

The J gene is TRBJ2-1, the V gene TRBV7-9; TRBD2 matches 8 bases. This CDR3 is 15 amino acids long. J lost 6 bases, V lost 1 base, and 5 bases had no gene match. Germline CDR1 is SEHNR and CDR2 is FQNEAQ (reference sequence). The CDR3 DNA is TGTGCCAGCAGCTTAGGGACTAGCCGCGCCAATGAGCAGTTCTTC. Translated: CASSLGTSRANEQFF.

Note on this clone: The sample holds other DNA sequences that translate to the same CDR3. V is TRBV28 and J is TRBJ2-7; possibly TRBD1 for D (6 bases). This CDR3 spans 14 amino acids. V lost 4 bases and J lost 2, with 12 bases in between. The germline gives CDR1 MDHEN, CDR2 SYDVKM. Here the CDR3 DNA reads TGTGCCAGCAGTTCCGGGACACTACCCTACGAGCAGTACTTC. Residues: CASSSGTLPYEQYF.

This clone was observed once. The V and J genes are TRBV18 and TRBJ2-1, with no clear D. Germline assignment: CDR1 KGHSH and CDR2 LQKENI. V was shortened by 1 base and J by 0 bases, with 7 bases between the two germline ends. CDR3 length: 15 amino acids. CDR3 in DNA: TGTGCCAGCTCACCACAAGGCCTCTCCTACAATGAGCAGTTCTTC. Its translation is CASSPQGLSYNEQFF. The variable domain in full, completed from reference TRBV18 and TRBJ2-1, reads NAGVMQNPRHLVRRRGQEARLRCSPMKGHSHVYWYRQLPEEGLKFMVYLQKENIIDESGMPKERFSAEFPKEGPSILRIQQVVRGDSAAYFCASSPQGLSYNEQFFGPGTRLTVL.

CDR3: CASSVDSGQGKGEQFF. The CDR3 region has the DNA TGTGCCAGCAGCGTAGATTCGGGACAGGGCAAAGGTGAGCAGTTCTTC. The chain recombines TRBV9 with TRBJ2-1; 9 bases match TRBD1. V lost 0 bases and J lost 9; bases outside the gene matches: 10. The CDR3 length is 16 residues. CDR1 and CDR2 (germline): SGDLS, YYNGEE.

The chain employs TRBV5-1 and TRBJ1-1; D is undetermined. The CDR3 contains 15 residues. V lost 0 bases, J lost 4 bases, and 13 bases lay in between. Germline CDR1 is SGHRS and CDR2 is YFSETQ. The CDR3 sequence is CASSLVGTLGTEAFF. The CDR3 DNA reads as TGCGCCAGCAGCTTGGTTGGCACCCTCGGCACTGAAGCTTTCTTT.

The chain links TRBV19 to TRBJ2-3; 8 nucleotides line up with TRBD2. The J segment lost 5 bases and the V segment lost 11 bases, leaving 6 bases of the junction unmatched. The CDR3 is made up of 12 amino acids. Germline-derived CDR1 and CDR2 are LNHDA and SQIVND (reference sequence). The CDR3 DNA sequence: TGTGCCTCGGCGGGAGGTAAAGATACGCAGTATTTT. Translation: CASAGGKDTQYF.

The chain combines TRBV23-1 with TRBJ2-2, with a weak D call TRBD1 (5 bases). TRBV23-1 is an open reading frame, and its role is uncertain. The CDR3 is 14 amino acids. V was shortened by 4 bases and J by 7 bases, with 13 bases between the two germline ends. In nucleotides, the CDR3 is TGCGCCAGCAGTCGGCAGGGAACGAGCGGGGAGCTGTTTTTT. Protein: CASSRQGTSGELFF.

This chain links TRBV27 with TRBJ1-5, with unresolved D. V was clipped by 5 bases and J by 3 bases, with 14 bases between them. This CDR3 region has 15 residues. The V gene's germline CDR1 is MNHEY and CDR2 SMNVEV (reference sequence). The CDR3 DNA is TGTGCCAGCAGTATAAGGGTAGGGCTCAATCAGCCCCAGCATTTT. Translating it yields CASSIRVGLNQPQHF.

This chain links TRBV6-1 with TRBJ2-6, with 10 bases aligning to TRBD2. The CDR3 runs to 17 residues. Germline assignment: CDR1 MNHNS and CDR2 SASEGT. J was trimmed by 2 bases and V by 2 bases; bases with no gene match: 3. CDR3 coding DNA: TGTGCCAGCAGTGAACTGCTAGCGGGAGCTGGGGCCAACGTCCTGACTTTC. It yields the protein CASSELLAGAGANVLTF.

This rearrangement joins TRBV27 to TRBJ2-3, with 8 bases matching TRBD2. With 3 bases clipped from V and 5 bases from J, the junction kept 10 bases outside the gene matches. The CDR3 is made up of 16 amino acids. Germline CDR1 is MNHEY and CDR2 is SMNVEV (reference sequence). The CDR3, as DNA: TGTGCCAGCAGTTTGCTGGGAGCGGGAGTTGAAGATACGCAGTATTTT. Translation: CASSLLGAGVEDTQYF.

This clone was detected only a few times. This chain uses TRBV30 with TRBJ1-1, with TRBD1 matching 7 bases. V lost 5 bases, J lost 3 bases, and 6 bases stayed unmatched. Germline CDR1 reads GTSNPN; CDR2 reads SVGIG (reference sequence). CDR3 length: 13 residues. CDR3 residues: CAWSTDRDTEAFF. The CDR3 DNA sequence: TGTGCCTGGTCTACAGACAGGGACACTGAAGCTTTCTTT.